This T cell receptor beta chain came from a study of T cells in Graves' hyperthyroidism and ophthalmopathy. Study as a whole: Peripheral blood was obtained at initial diagnosis, preceding any treatment. Study-wide findings and caveats: Blood shared most expanded thyroid clonotypes above 0.001.

Amplified TCR beta CDR3 regions came from RNA transcripts. Primed by the HTBI set, a first-round RT-PCR was run on the TCR CDR3. One entry per CDR3 protein results from TCRdb running MiXCR on the multiplex PCR reads. Seen here are 600,000 to 850,000 distinct CDR3 sequences, 15% to 20% observed once, and the top ten hold roughly a sixth. CDR3 length: 16 amino acids. V dropped 4 bases and J dropped 5; count of bases not matched to a gene: 7. Per the germline V gene, CDR1 is SGHRS and CDR2 is YFSETQ. Sampled blood dates from first hyperthyroidism diagnosis, and it precedes any ophthalmopathy symptoms. In regard to this clonotype: Its antigen is unknown.

The rearrangement uses TRBV5-1 and TRBJ2-4; 12 bases map to TRBD2. The sequenced sample consisted of blood. This TCR derives from a woman aged 45-65 years with Graves' hyperthyroidism that later progressed to Graves' ophthalmopathy. The CDR3 DNA is TGCGCCAGCAGCCCTCGGACTAGCGGGGACGAAAACATTCAGTACTTC. Amino acid sequence: CASSPRTSGDENIQYF.